This section outlines one T cell receptor beta chain sequence together with its context. Its antigen is unknown. This sample was included in a study of cytomegalovirus exposure and HLA in healthy donors (dated by TCRdb to about 2017). At the level of the whole study: An earlier analysis of some 600 of the donors reported 276 Gb of sequence data and 117 million unique TCR beta sequences obtained from about 170 million T cells. Roughly 300 gigabases of sequencing data and about 92 million unique TCR sequences made up an early release that covered 500 to 700 HLA-typed donors. Among the approximately 400 genotyped donors, around 81% belonged to the genetic ancestry cluster associated with self-reported Caucasian donors. The aim of the study was to test whether cataloging public T cell receptors could identify signatures of past pathogen exposure. The T cell repertoires of under 750 subjects were profiled by immunosequencing and related to cytomegalovirus serostatus. In addition to the first cohort of 666 subjects, a separate validation cohort of under 150 different subjects was used. The study combined high-throughput TCR immunosequencing, statistical association of individual TCRs with disease status, and machine learning to predict cytomegalovirus infection status. In a later analysis, previously published TCR beta repertoires from several hundred donors were re-analyzed and high-resolution HLA genotyping was added so that TCR occurrence patterns could be studied. The later analysis used no new phenotypic data to find candidate immune exposures, relying instead on TCR beta sequences and their occurrence across donors. In an earlier analysis of roughly 580 of the donors, high-throughput TCR beta sequencing was used to judge whether each TCR beta V gene segment behaved as functional or pseudogenic. Alongside the repertoire data, information on donor age, sex, ethnicity and CMV serostatus was compiled. A later genetic analysis used genome-wide SNP genotypes for about 60% of the roughly 700 donors, treating that subset as a discovery cohort. Every discovery cohort repertoire had been produced on one sequencing platform. Class I and class II HLA loci were covered by the typing at four-digit resolution. Typing coverage varied by locus: roughly 620-630 donors for A, B, C, DRB1 and DQB1; roughly 560 for DQA1; more than 600 for DPA1; 450 to 480 for DPB1. About five DR-DQ haplotypes were treated as single units for association and clustering because of strong linkage in the cohort. Among over 350 genotyped donors of the cohort, an average of around 240,000 unique TCR beta nucleotide sequences were sequenced per donor, around 18% of them non-productive. Paper-wide results and their limitations: Over 15 rarely observed V segments, including chromosome 9 orphons, were excluded from the earlier analysis of almost 600 of the donors because counts were too low. In a later analysis, most CMV-associated TCR beta chains were found to appear HLA-restricted, with HLA associations seemingly driven largely by CMV exposure. Presence/absence analyses assumed roughly uniform sequencing depth across donors, an assumption that may not hold. In an earlier analysis of approximately 590 of the donors, most TCR beta V segments were observed in productive rearrangements about 87% or about 30% of the time, broadly matching IMGT annotations. According to a later genetic analysis, donors in an Asian-associated ancestry cluster had fewer N-insertions in productive TCRs than the roughly 700-donor mean. Because the 87-base-pair reads could not distinguish some IMGT-functional V segments, including TRBV6-2 and TRBV6-3, those segments were excluded. In a later analysis, some 17,000 TCR beta sequences were associated with specific HLA alleles at a false discovery rate of 0.05. Linkage disequilibrium might explain the correlated functional status among segregating V segments, but an unknown experimental factor could not be ruled out. Most TCR sequences were observed very rarely across donors, whereas some public TCRs were present in many individuals. Assigning TCR associations to individual alleles was difficult when HLA alleles, especially DR and DQ, strongly co-occurred. A further reported finding was that TCR beta sequences accurately predicted the HLA-A and HLA-B alleles for most subjects in the first cohort. A later analysis found that TCR association rates varied across HLA loci, with DRB1 alleles showing the most associated TCRs and HLA-C alleles the fewest. The authors suggested that the approach could potentially be extended to other disease states and immunological phenotypes. In a later analysis, HLA-associated TCR beta chains were found to be more clonally expanded and to have lower generation probabilities than equally common non-associated chains. Because some donors lacked HLA typing at each locus, the association tests relied only on the typed subset. A few of the identified cytomegalovirus-associated TCR beta chains were confirmed in vitro to be specific for cytomegalovirus antigens. A later genetic analysis associated a missense DCLRE1C variant with V-gene and J-gene trimming of TCR beta chains, and an independent cohort replicated the association. According to a later analysis, parvovirus B19, influenza, CMV and Epstein-Barr virus appeared linked to several top co-occurrence clusters. A cluster of highly shared sequence variants was judged likely to represent a technical artifact of the sequencing pipeline. The classifier was reported to diagnose cytomegalovirus status with high specificity and sensitivity in both the original cohort and the validation cohort. This cohort had only TCR beta chains sequenced, and the lack of alpha or paired-chain data limited which features could be detected. The study listed 150 to 200 TCR beta chains as associated with cytomegalovirus. For the cohort, immune exposure information was limited to CMV serostatus.

The cohort comprised 710 or so healthy bone marrow donors. At the time of sampling, every cohort member was nominally healthy, though immune exposures that went unrecorded were likely present. The donor tested CMV seronegative and was one of the 352 seronegative cohort members. A peripheral blood sample was provided by each donor, and peripheral blood mononuclear cells were used for TCR beta sequencing. Genomic DNA extraction from the blood cell samples was performed with the Qiagen DNeasy Blood Extraction Kit. The CDR3 covers 14 residues, taking in both the cysteine and the phenylalanine. Only the CDR3 part of the read is kept: 42 bases, read in frame from the first base. According to the germline V gene (reference sequence), CDR1 reads LNHDA and CDR2 reads SQIVND. At the junction V is shortened by 8 bases and J by 2 bases; bases outside the gene matches: 6. Library construction relied on the immunoSEQ multiplex PCR assay. For the multiplex PCR, a mixture combining 60 forward primers for TCR Vbeta segments and 13 reverse primers for TCR Jbeta segments was used. The CDR3 region of rearranged TCR beta genes was amplified from genomic DNA by a multiplex PCR assay. The amplified TCR beta libraries were sequenced on the Illumina HiSeq System as 87-base-pair reads. The paper's data handling went like this. Across the roughly 640 repertoires, a later analysis counted some 81 million unique TCR beta chains, roughly 11 million of which were shared by at least two donors. A nearest-neighbor algorithm error-corrected the raw reads and collapsed the reads into unique sequences, merging closely related sequences to remove PCR and sequencing errors. V, D and J gene segments were assigned by aligning CDR3 sequences to IMGT reference sequences. Each retained sequence needed at least a six-nucleotide match to both a V gene segment and a J gene segment. A rearrangement counted as productive if the CDR3 had no stop codons and remained in frame with V and J, and every other rearrangement counted as non-productive. Following IMGT convention, CDR3 was defined as the stretch from the second conserved V-encoded cysteine to the conserved J-encoded phenylalanine. In an earlier analysis of approximately 500 of the donors, sequences lacking an unambiguous match to a single V gene segment were excluded. In an earlier analysis of 450 to 750 of the donors, a V segment was called functional when productive rearrangements were above 56.7%, and segregating when the standard deviation between donors exceeded 5%. A statistical classification framework was developed to diagnose cytomegalovirus status using the catalog of TCR beta chain sequences. A later analysis assigned V and J genes by comparing TCR nucleotide sequences with IMGT/GENE-DB human TR gene sequences. The TCRdist pipeline was used in a later analysis to assign CDR3 sequences and most-parsimonious VDJ recombination scenarios. In a later analysis, each TCR beta chain was defined by its CDR3 amino acid sequence together with its V-gene family, and reads without a unique V-gene family were excluded. As a way to deal with suspected cross-contamination and a sequencing artifact, a later analysis dropped 450 to 700 nucleotide sequences that were highly shared and had low generation probability. For each public chain, a later analysis derived a clonal expansion index from normalized ranks of inferred template counts within each repertoire. A later analysis computed generation probabilities with a VDJ recombination model fitted to out-of-frame rearrangements, and checked the results against IGoR. Hypergeometric tests were used in a later analysis to score TCR-TCR, TCR-HLA and TCR-CMV co-occurrence, with a repertoire-size bias correction applied to the TCR pairs. In a later analysis, false discovery rates were estimated by permuting HLA or CMV assignments 20 times. In a later analysis, co-occurring TCRs were grouped using DBSCAN, and TCRdist sequence similarity was added for clustering within HLA-allele-positive subsets. For co-occurrence clustering, repertoires with fewer than 30,000 or more than 120,000 public chains were excluded, along with roughly 5 repertoires with anomalous nucleotide sharing. Imported from immuneACCESS, the table was reduced by TCRdb to in-frame sequences with V and J called. These copies leave out some clones; in studies compared against another copy, an unresolved V gene accounts for under half, and the cause of the remainder is not known. The V and J calls and clone size were taken over from that table, and D and trimming were inferred from the DNA. This sample's table carries about 200,000 clones. The top ten clones comprise less than 0.85% of the sample.

The sequenced sample was PBMCs. Recombination joined TRBV19 with TRBJ2-7, with TRBD1 matching 10 junction bases. This TCR came from a boy younger than 18 in good health and CMV-seronegative. The DNA sequence is as follows: TGTGCCAGTGGAACCGGGACAGGGGCCTACGAGCAGTACTTC. The encoded protein is CASGTGTGAYEQYF. The entire variable domain, with the stretches around the CDR3 drawn from the reference TRBV19 and TRBJ2-7 proteins, is DGGITQSPKYLFRKEGQNVTLSCEQNLNHDAMYWYRQDPGQGLRLIYYSQIVNDFQKGDIAEGYSVSREKKESFPLTVTSAQKNPTAFYLCASGTGTGAYEQYFGPGTRLTVT.